The sequence of this T cell receptor beta chain was determined in a study of blood T cell repertoires in COVID-19. Sequencing used immunoSEQ multiplex PCR; TCRdb keeps in-frame clones, though not all of them. The sample lists 90,000 to 130,000 clones, 70% to 90% seen once, with roughly 5% in the top ten. Germline lookup yields CDR1 MNHNY and CDR2 SVGAGI (reference sequence). The junction had 4 bases not matched to a gene; V was cut back by 6 bases and J by 6 bases. The CDR3 sequence is 13 residues long. The chain links TRBV6-6 to TRBJ2-4; 8 bases agree with TRBD2. Sequenced input: peripheral blood. The receptor was isolated from a human donor in a cohort sampled during active COVID-19. The CDR3 region has the DNA TGTGCCAGCAGGGGGGCGGGAGGAAACATTCAGTACTTC. Translation gives CASRGAGGNIQYF.